The subject of this entry is one TCR beta chain. This entry belongs to a study of shared clonotypes between healthy human individuals. Some clones are missing from TCRdb's copy, which holds only in-frame ones; the method was immunoSEQ multiplex PCR. The sample carries 2 million to 3 million clones, around 94% recorded once. This receptor was taken from a young man in good health. Sequencing was performed on naive CD4+ T cells sorted from blood. The subset denotes: CD45RA+ positively selected.

CDR3 loop: CASSLAPLSGSYNEQFF. CDR3 coding DNA: TGTGCCAGCAGCTTAGCCCCATTAAGCGGCTCCTACAATGAGCAGTTCTTC. The rearrangement uses TRBV7-8 and TRBJ2-1, with D possibly TRBD2 on 5 matching bases. The V end lost 0 bases, the J end lost 0 bases, and 12 bases lay between the germline ends. This CDR3 has 17 residues. Germline CDR1 and CDR2: SGHVS and FQNEAQ.